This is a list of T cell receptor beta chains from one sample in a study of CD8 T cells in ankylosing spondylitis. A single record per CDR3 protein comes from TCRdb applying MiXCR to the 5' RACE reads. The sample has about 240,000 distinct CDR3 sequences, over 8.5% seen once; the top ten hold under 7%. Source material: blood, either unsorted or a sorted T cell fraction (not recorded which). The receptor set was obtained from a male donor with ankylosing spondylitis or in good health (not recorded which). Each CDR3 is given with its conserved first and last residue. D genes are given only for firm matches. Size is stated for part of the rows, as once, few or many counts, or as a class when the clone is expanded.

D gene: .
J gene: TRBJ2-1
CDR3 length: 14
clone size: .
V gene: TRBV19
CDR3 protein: CASTSRQANNEQFF
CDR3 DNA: TGTGCCAGTACCTCCCGGCAGGCGAACAATGAGCAGTTCTTC

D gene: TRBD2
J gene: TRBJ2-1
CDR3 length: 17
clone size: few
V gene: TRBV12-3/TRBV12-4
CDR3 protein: CASSLPAGGLSYNEQFF
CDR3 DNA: TGTGCCAGCAGTTTACCAGCGGGGGGGTTGAGTTACAATGAGCAGTTCTTC

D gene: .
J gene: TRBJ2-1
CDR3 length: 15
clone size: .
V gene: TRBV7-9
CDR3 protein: CASRSSLSSYNEQFF
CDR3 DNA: TGTGCCAGCAGATCCTCTCTTAGCTCCTACAATGAGCAGTTCTTC

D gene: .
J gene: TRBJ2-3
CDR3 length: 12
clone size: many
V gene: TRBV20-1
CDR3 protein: CSARESTDTQYF
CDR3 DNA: TGCAGTGCTAGAGAGAGCACAGATACGCAGTATTTT

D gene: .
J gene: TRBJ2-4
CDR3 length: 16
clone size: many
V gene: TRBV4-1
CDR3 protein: CASSQPLAVAKNIQYF
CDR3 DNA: TGCGCCAGCAGCCAGCCATTGGCGGTAGCCAAAAACATTCAGTACTTC

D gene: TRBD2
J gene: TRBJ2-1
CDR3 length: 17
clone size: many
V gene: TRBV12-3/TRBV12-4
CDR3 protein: CASSLAAGLAGVNEQFF
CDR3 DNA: TGTGCCAGCAGTTTAGCGGCGGGACTAGCGGGAGTAAACGAGCAGTTCTTC

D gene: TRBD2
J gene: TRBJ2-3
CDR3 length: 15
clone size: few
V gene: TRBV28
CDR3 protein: CASRGTSGVTDTQYF
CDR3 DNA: TGTGCCAGCAGGGGGACTAGCGGGGTCACAGATACGCAGTATTTT

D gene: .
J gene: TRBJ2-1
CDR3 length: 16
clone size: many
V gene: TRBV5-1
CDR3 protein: CASSLRPLGSYNEQFF
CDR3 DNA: TGCGCCAGCAGCTTGCGCCCCCTGGGCTCCTACAATGAGCAGTTCTTC

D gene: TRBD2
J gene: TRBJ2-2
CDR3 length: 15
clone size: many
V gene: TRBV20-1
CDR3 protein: CSANVSGGANGELFF
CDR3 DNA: TGCAGTGCTAACGTATCGGGGGGGGCGAACGGGGAGCTGTTTTTT

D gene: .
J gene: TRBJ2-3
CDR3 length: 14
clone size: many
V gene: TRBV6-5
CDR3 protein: CASSYSSWADTQYF
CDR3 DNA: TGTGCCAGCAGTTACTCGTCCTGGGCAGATACGCAGTATTTT

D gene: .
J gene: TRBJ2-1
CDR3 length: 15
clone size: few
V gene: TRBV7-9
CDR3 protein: CASSSPDYYYNEQFF
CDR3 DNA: TGTGCCAGCAGTTCGCCGGACTACTACTACAATGAGCAGTTCTTC

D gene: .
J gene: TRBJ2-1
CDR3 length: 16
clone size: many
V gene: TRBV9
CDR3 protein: CASSGNRGLYYNEQFF
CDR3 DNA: TGTGCCAGCAGCGGGAATAGGGGTCTATACTACAATGAGCAGTTCTTC

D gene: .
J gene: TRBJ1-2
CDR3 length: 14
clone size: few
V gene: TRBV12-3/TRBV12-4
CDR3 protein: CASTHRQDHYGYTF
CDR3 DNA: TGTGCCAGCACCCACCGACAGGATCACTATGGCTACACCTTC

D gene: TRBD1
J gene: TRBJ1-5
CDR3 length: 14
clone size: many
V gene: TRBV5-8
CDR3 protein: CASSPRTGHQPQHF
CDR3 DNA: TGTGCCAGCAGCCCCCGGACAGGGCATCAGCCCCAGCATTTT

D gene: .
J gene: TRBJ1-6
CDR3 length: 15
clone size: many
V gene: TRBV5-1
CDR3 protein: CASSLGSLGNSPLHF
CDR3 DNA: TGCGCCAGCAGCTTGGGCAGCTTGGGAAATTCACCCCTCCACTTT

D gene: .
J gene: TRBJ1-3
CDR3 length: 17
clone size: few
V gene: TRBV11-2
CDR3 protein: CASSSNLDVSSGNTIYF
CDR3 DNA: TGTGCCAGCAGCTCGAACCTGGACGTTAGCTCTGGAAACACCATATATTTT

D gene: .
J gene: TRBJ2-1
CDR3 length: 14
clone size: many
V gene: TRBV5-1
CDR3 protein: CASSFQSTNNEQFF
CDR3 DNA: TGCGCCAGCAGCTTCCAAAGCACTAACAATGAGCAGTTCTTC

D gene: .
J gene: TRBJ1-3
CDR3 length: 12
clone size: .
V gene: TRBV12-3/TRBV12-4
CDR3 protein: CASSTTGYTIYF
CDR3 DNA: TGTGCCAGCAGCACGACCGGTTACACCATATATTTT

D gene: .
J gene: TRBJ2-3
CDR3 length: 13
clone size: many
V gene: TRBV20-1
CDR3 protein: CSVGRLATDTQYF
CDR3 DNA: TGCAGTGTTGGGAGGCTAGCGACAGATACGCAGTATTTT

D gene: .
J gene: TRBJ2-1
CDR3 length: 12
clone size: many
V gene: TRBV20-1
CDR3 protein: CSARPPTNEQFF
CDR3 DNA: TGCAGTGCTAGACCCCCGACCAATGAGCAGTTCTTC

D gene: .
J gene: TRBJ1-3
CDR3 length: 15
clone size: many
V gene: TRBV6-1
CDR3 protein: CASSEAQNSGNTIYF
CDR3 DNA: TGTGCCAGCAGTGAAGCGCAGAACTCTGGAAACACCATATATTTT

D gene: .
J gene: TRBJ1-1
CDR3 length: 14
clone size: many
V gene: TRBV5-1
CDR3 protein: CASSQRTGVNEAFF
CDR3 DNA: TGCGCCAGCAGCCAGAGGACTGGTGTAAATGAAGCTTTCTTT

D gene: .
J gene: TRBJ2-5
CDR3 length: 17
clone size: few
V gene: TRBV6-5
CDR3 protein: CASSSPGQTLYQETQYF
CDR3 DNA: TGTGCCAGCAGTTCACCAGGACAGACCTTGTACCAAGAGACCCAGTACTTC

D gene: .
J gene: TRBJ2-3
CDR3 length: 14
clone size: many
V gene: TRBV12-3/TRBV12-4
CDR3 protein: CASSLAIHTDTQYF
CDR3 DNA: TGTGCCAGCAGTTTAGCTATCCACACAGATACGCAGTATTTT